The 11 T cell receptor beta chains reported below all come from one sample, sequenced in a study of cytomegalovirus exposure and HLA in healthy donors. Researchers ran the PCR with 60 Vbeta and 13 Jbeta primers. Sequenced by immunoSEQ multiplex PCR; TCRdb stores in-frame clones only, minus some. The table has about 130,000 clones, roughly 71% seen once. The specimen was PBMCs. These receptors were taken from a woman between 45 and 65 years old in good health and CMV-seropositive.

The V gene is TRBV19, the J gene TRBJ1-5; D is possibly TRBD1 (5 bases). V was pared by 7 bases and J by 2 bases, with 15 bases between. The CDR3 runs 15 residues. Germline V gives CDR1 LNHDA, CDR2 SQIVND (reference sequence). In DNA, the CDR3 is TGTGCCAGTAACGCGGGGGGGGGTGGCAATCAGCCCCAGCATTTT. Protein: CASNAGGGGNQPQHF.

The chain couples TRBV25-1 to TRBJ1-6; possible D gene TRBD1, 6 bases. The CDR3 is 14 amino acids. With 5 bases removed from V and 8 bases from J, the gap between germline ends came to 13 bases. Germline CDR1 and CDR2: MGHDK and SYGVNS. CDR3 region: CASSPAGAYSPLHF. CDR3 nucleotide sequence: TGTGCCAGCAGTCCCGCGGGGGCTTATTCACCCCTCCACTTT.

This clone has more than one count but fewer than ten. The chain couples TRBV30 to TRBJ2-5; TRBD2 agrees at 11 bases. Germline values: CDR1 GTSNPN, CDR2 SVGIG (reference sequence). CDR3 size: 14 residues. Losses at the gene ends were 5 bases for V and 6 bases for J; bases not matched to a gene: 8. The CDR3 DNA is TGTGCCTGGTACTCTAGCGGGGGGACTAAGACCCAGTACTTC. Its protein is CAWYSSGGTKTQYF.

The V gene is TRBV18, the J gene TRBJ2-2, with a tentative D call TRBD2 (5 bases). Germline V gene lookup returns CDR1 KGHSH and CDR2 LQKENI. CDR3 length equals 13 residues. V was cut by 9 bases and J by 1 base, with 9 bases left in between. The CDR3 sequence: CASRTWNTGELFF. CDR3 coding DNA: TGTGCCAGTCGGACTTGGAACACCGGGGAGCTGTTTTTT.

This chain links TRBV7-9 with TRBJ2-5; TRBD2 matches at 8 bases. The DNA end is a closer match to TRBJ2-7, so the J assignment may be wrong. This CDR3 region has 15 residues. The germline V gene has CDR1 SEHNR and CDR2 FQNEAQ (reference sequence). The CDR3 sequence is CASSSIAGLSYEQYF. CDR3 nucleotide sequence: TGTGCCAGCAGCTCAATAGCGGGGCTCAGTTACGAGCAGTACTTC.

The chain links TRBV5-1 to TRBJ2-2, with a tentative D call TRBD2 (6 bases). This CDR3 is built from 19 residues. The germline gives CDR1 SGHRS, CDR2 YFSETQ. The germline V and J ends were trimmed by 1 base and 1 base, with 20 bases remaining between them. DNA for the CDR3: TGCGCCAGCAGCTTGAGTTGGCAGGTGGGAGCGGGGAACACCGGGGAGCTGTTTTTT. Amino acids: CASSLSWQVGAGNTGELFF.

This clone showed up just a few times. The rearrangement uses TRBV7-2 and TRBJ1-1; 7 bases are a match to TRBD1. The CDR3 contains 16 residues. V lost 2 bases and J lost 4; bases outside the gene matches: 10. Germline CDR1 SGHTA, CDR2 FQGNSA. The CDR3 protein is CASSLTGAALVTEAFF. CDR3 nucleotides: TGTGCCAGCAGCTTAACAGGGGCAGCGCTAGTCACTGAAGCTTTCTTT.

This clone was seen a handful of times. The gene calls are TRBV19 and TRBJ1-5, with D uncertain. The ends were cut back, 3 bases at V and 0 bases at J, with 9 bases in the middle. The germline V gene encodes CDR1 LNHDA and CDR2 SQIVND (reference sequence). The CDR3 spans 15 residues. CDR3 loop: CASSMPGSSNQPQHF. In DNA form, the CDR3 reads TGTGCCAGTAGTATGCCAGGCAGTAGCAATCAGCCCCAGCATTTT.

This chain joins TRBV7-2 and TRBJ2-7, with TRBD2 identical over 11 bases. This CDR3 region has 15 residues. Trimming took 3 bases from V and 6 from J; bases not matched to a gene: 7. From germline, CDR1 is SGHTA and CDR2 FQGNSA. The DNA of the CDR3 is TGTGCCAGCAGCTTTTGGGCTCTAGCGGGGGGCGAGCAGTACTTC. Protein product: CASSFWALAGGEQYF. The full variable domain, its missing parts supplied by reference TRBV7-2 and TRBJ2-7, is GAGVSQSPSNKVTEKGKDVELRCDPISGHTALYWYRQSLGQGLEFLIYFQGNSAPDKSGLPSDRFSAERTGGSVSTLTIQRTQQEDSAVYLCASSFWALAGGEQYFGPGTRLTVT.

This chain links TRBV18 with TRBJ2-3, with D maybe TRBD1 (5 bases). The length of the CDR3 is 16 residues. The germline V gene has CDR1 KGHSH and CDR2 LQKENI. V dropped 5 bases and J dropped 2 bases, with 17 bases sitting between them. Here the CDR3 DNA reads TGTGCCAGCTCAGGCCCCGATGACAGCCCCACAGATACGCAGTATTTT. It encodes CASSGPDDSPTDTQYF. Together with reference TRBV18 and TRBJ2-3, the CDR3 gives the full variable domain: NAGVMQNPRHLVRRRGQEARLRCSPMKGHSHVYWYRQLPEEGLKFMVYLQKENIIDESGMPKERFSAEFPKEGPSILRIQQVVRGDSAAYFCASSGPDDSPTDTQYFGPGTRLTVL.

The rearrangement links TRBV2 to TRBJ2-1; the D gene is possibly TRBD1 (6 bases). The CDR3 extends over 14 amino acids. Germline V lookup: CDR1 SNHLY, CDR2 FYNNEI. With 7 bases removed from V and 1 base from J, the gap between germline ends came to 11 bases. The CDR3 spells CASIQDRSYNEQFF. The CDR3 DNA sequence: TGTGCCAGCATCCAGGACAGATCCTACAATGAGCAGTTCTTC.